Listed here is a single T cell receptor beta chain. The antigen is unknown. Germline CDR1 reads SEHNR; CDR2 reads FQNEAQ (reference sequence). CDR3 size: 13 residues. Trimming took off 4 bases at V and 1 base at J, with 7 bases between the two ends. This record comes from a study of regulatory T cells. The study, taken as a whole, reports: Patient repertoires had restricted TRB V-J pairs and skewed V and J usage, most in Tregs. Hydrophobic residues at CDR3 positions 6 and 7 were enriched in conventional CD4+ T cells of CD3G-deficient patients.

The PCR used 52 TRBV and 13 TRBJ primers. Only in-frame clones appear in the TCRdb table, and some are missing; sequencing was by immunoSEQ multiplex PCR. This repertoire shows around 29,000 clones, 85% to 95% found once; its top ten account for roughly 1.5%. Autoimmunity was present in every CD3G-deficient patient, worse in two. Patients, 2 to 39 years old, had expanded memory T-cell proportions. CD4+ T cells were divided by sorting: CD25-high CD127-low Tregs, CD25-low CD127-high conventional cells. V is TRBV7-9 and J is TRBJ1-1; D uncertain. This sequence was found in a person aged 18 to 35 with CD3G deficiency. Material for sequencing was conventional CD4+ T cells sorted from blood. CDR3 sequence reads: CASSSSGNTEAFF. The CDR3 region has the DNA TGTGCCAGCAGCTCCAGTGGGAACACTGAAGCTTTCTTT. The full variable domain, completed using reference TRBV7-9 and TRBJ1-1, is DTGVSQNPRHKITKRGQNVTFRCDPISEHNRLYWYRQTLGQGPEFLTYFQNEAQLEKSRLLSDRFSAERPKGSFSTLEIQRTEQGDSAMYLCASSSSGNTEAFFGQGTRLTVV.